These 5 T cell receptor beta chains share one sample of origin, sequenced in a study of T cell responses to AZD1222 COVID-19 vaccine. Sequencing used immunoSEQ multiplex PCR; TCRdb keeps in-frame clones, though not all of them. The data show 180,000 or so clones, around 90% seen once. The input for sequencing was peripheral blood, taken 28 days after the second AZD1222 dose. These receptors came from an adult who received the AZD1222 COVID-19 vaccine.

The chain links TRBV19 to TRBJ1-3; 9 bases map to TRBD1. The CDR3 extends over 16 amino acids. The V and J ends lost 6 bases and 1 base, in that order; junction bases with no gene match: 7. Germline V gene lookup returns CDR1 LNHDA and CDR2 SQIVND (reference sequence). The CDR3 region has the DNA TGTGCCAGTAGGGGGACAGGGTATTCTTCTGGAAACACCATATATTTT. Translating it yields CASRGTGYSSGNTIYF.

This clone was seen just once. The chain links TRBV11-2 to TRBJ1-4; D might be TRBD1 (6 bases). Trimming stripped 5 bases from V and 8 bases from J, with 18 bases between. The CDR3 is 15 residues long. The V gene's germline CDR1 is SGHAT and CDR2 FQNNGV. For the CDR3, the DNA is TGTGCCAGCAGCGAGGGACACCTCGGACGGGAAAAACTGTTTTTT. Its protein product is CASSEGHLGREKLFF. Filled out from reference TRBV11-2 and TRBJ1-4, the complete variable domain reads EAGVAQSPRYKIIEKRQSVAFWCNPISGHATLYWYQQILGQGPKLLIQFQNNGVVDDSQLPKDRFSAERLKGVDSTLKIQPAKLEDSAVYLCASSEGHLGREKLFFGSGTQLSVL.

The count of this clone is one. The chain links TRBV27 to TRBJ1-6; TRBD1 is a possible D gene (5 bases). Looked up from germline, CDR1 is MNHEY and CDR2 is SMNVEV (reference sequence). The CDR3 covers 16 residues. V lost 4 bases, J lost 8 bases, and 18 bases lay in between. The CDR3: CASSWGGTGVDSPLHF. As DNA, the CDR3 is TGTGCCAGCAGTTGGGGCGGGACGGGGGTGGATTCACCCCTCCACTTT.

The gene calls are TRBV6-5 and TRBJ2-7; possibly TRBD1 for D (7 bases). CDR1 MNHEY and CDR2 SVGAGI come from the germline V gene. CDR3 length equals 12 residues. Trimming stripped 5 bases from V and 5 bases from J, with 10 bases between. The CDR3 DNA reads as TGTGCCAGCAGTCAGGGGGGCAACGAGCAGTACTTC. This translates into CASSQGGNEQYF.

This rearrangement joins TRBV5-4 to TRBJ2-6, with a possible D match to TRBD1 (5 bases). Germline CDR1 is SGHNT and CDR2 is YYREEE (reference sequence). This CDR3 region has 15 residues. Trimming took off 1 base at V and 2 bases at J, with 7 bases between the two ends. The CDR3 protein is CASSLRQPGANVLTF. The CDR3 coding sequence is TGTGCCAGCAGCTTGCGACAGCCTGGGGCCAACGTCCTGACTTTC.